The 21 T cell receptor beta chains given below trace back to one sample, sequenced in a study of CD8 T cells in Susac syndrome. The RNA input was roughly 0.5 to 1 ug, and it was reverse transcribed with random hexamers. Using its own MiXCR run on the immunoSEQ multiplex PCR reads, TCRdb lists one record per CDR3 protein. The table has fewer than 350,000 distinct CDR3 sequences, 75% to 90% seen once. Material: CD8+ T cells from PBMCs. The receptors were gathered from a human donor with multiple sclerosis.

The rearrangement uses TRBV6-2 or TRBV6-3 and TRBJ2-5; 9 nucleotides match TRBD2. The CDR3 covers 16 residues. From germline, CDR1 is MNHEY and CDR2 SVGEGT. V was clipped by 0 bases and J by 0 bases; unmatched bases: 2. CDR3 nucleotides: TGTGCCAGCAGTTACTCGGCGGGAGGGTACCAAGAGACCCAGTACTTC. Amino acid sequence: CASSYSAGGYQETQYF.

This chain joins TRBV14 and TRBJ1-3; 8 bases match TRBD1. CDR1 is SGHDN, CDR2 FVKESK, per germline. V was pared by 4 bases and J by 3 bases, with 5 bases of the junction left unmatched. The CDR3 sequence is 15 residues long. In DNA form, the CDR3 reads TGTGCCAGCAGCCGAGACAGGGGAAGTGGAAACACCATATATTTT. Its protein product is CASSRDRGSGNTIYF.

The CDR3 nucleotides read TGCAGTGCTCGGGGACAGGGGGACACTGAAGCTTTCTTT. This translates into CSARGQGDTEAFF. This chain links TRBV20-1 with TRBJ1-1; 11 bases align to TRBD1. The CDR3 runs 13 residues. The germline gives CDR1 DFQATT, CDR2 SNEGSKA (reference sequence). Germline trimming cut 5 bases from V and 3 bases from J; bases unmatched to any gene: 2.

This chain joins TRBV20-1 and TRBJ2-1; D remains unclear. The CDR3 sequence is 10 residues long. Trimming took off 6 bases at V and 10 bases at J, with 10 bases between the two ends. Germline V lookup: CDR1 DFQATT, CDR2 SNEGSKA (reference sequence). The CDR3 DNA reads TGCAGTGCCCTTTTTTTAGAGCAGTTCTTC. This gives the protein CSALFLEQFF.

The rearrangement joins TRBV7-2 to TRBJ2-7; TRBD2 matches at 8 bases. Germline CDR1 reads SGHTA; CDR2 reads FQGNSA. The CDR3 has 14 residues. V trimming: 1 base; J trimming: 4 bases; junction bases outside the gene matches: 3. DNA of the CDR3: TGTGCCAGCAGCTTAGGGTCGGGAGGGTACGAGCAGTACTTC. Translating gives CASSLGSGGYEQYF.

This chain links TRBV27 with TRBJ2-3; D is unresolved. The V gene lost 5 bases and the J gene lost 1 base, with 4 bases spanning the gap. Germline V gives CDR1 MNHEY, CDR2 SMNVEV (reference sequence). This CDR3 is 12 amino acids long. The CDR3 sequence: CASSGGTDTQYF. In nucleotides, the CDR3 is TGTGCCAGCAGTGGTGGCACAGATACGCAGTATTTT.

This clonotype was picked up a small number of times. The V and J genes are TRBV6-4 and TRBJ2-2; D is uncertain. This CDR3 contains 13 residues. The germline V gene has CDR1 MRHNA and CDR2 SNTAGT. Between the trimmed V and J ends, which lost 0 bases and 4 bases, there was a span of 3 bases. CDR3 bases: TGTGCCAGCAGTGACTCAAGCACCGGGGAGCTGTTTTTT. It encodes CASSDSSTGELFF.

The chain combines TRBV2 with TRBJ2-2; D is possibly TRBD2 (5 bases). V lost 4 bases and J lost 1, with 10 bases in between. CDR3 size: 15 residues. The germline gives CDR1 SNHLY, CDR2 FYNNEI. This chain's CDR3 is CASSVGDGNTGELFF. CDR3 bases: TGTGCCAGCAGTGTGGGAGACGGGAACACCGGGGAGCTGTTTTTT.

This clonotype was picked up a small number of times. V and J are TRBV5-1 and TRBJ2-2; D remains ambiguous. The CDR3 has 14 residues. Per germline, CDR1 SGHRS and CDR2 YFSETQ. The ends were cut back, 4 bases at V and 4 bases at J, with 11 bases in the middle. CDR3 in DNA: TGCGCCAGCAGCCCCTCGAGCGTCACCGGGGAGCTGTTTTTT. This encodes CASSPSSVTGELFF.

The chain joins TRBV7-9 to TRBJ2-1; 7 bases line up with TRBD2. The CDR3 has 13 residues. The V gene's germline CDR1 is SEHNR and CDR2 FQNEAQ (reference sequence). V was clipped by 10 bases and J by 12 bases; unmatched bases: 15. DNA for the CDR3: TGTGCCACCCTAACCACGAGGCTAGCGGCGCAGTTCTTC. It translates to CATLTTRLAAQFF. Full variable domain (missing parts from reference TRBV7-9 and TRBJ2-1): DTGVSQNPRHKITKRGQNVTFRCDPISEHNRLYWYRQTLGQGPEFLTYFQNEAQLEKSRLLSDRFSAERPKGSFSTLEIQRTEQGDSAMYLCATLTTRLAAQFFGPGTRLTVL.

The V and J genes are TRBV3-1 and TRBJ2-7, with 13 nucleotides matching TRBD2. Unmatched junction bases numbered 7, after V lost 1 base and J lost 7 bases. This CDR3 spans 16 amino acids. The germline V gene has CDR1 LGHDT and CDR2 YNNKEL (reference sequence). The CDR3 sequence is CASSQALAGGPREQYF. DNA of the CDR3: TGTGCCAGCAGCCAAGCACTAGCGGGGGGGCCGCGGGAGCAGTACTTC.

This chain connects TRBV12-3 or TRBV12-4 to TRBJ2-5, with TRBD1 matching over 9 bases. There are 17 residues in the CDR3. J was trimmed by 4 bases and V by 1 base; bases with no gene match: 10. The CDR3 protein is CASSLDGGQGIGETQYF. The DNA of the CDR3 is TGTGCCAGCAGTTTAGACGGAGGACAGGGGATAGGAGAGACCCAGTACTTC.

The V call is TRBV28, the J call TRBJ2-1; D ambiguous. With 3 bases removed from V and 6 bases from J, the gap between germline ends came to 9 bases. Germline assignment: CDR1 MDHEN and CDR2 SYDVKM. The CDR3 is 13 amino acids. The CDR3 region has the DNA TGTGCCAGCAGTTTTCGAGGATTCAATGAGCAGTTCTTC. Residues: CASSFRGFNEQFF.

J is TRBJ2-1 and V is TRBV2; unclear D gene. Looked up from germline, CDR1 is SNHLY and CDR2 is FYNNEI. The CDR3 totals 12 residues. The ends were cut back, 3 bases at V and 5 bases at J, with 5 bases in the middle. CDR3 in amino acids: CASSDEDNEQFF. CDR3 nucleotides: TGTGCCAGCAGTGATGAAGACAATGAGCAGTTCTTC.

This clonotype has just one count. An end of the junction does not agree with germline; a read error may underlie this. CDR3 DNA sequence: TGTGCCACCAGGGATTCCTATGGCTACACCTTC. Its protein is CATRDSYGYTF. The chain carries TRBV24-1 and TRBJ1-2; D not resolved. CDR1 is KGHDR and CDR2 is SFDVKD in the germline V gene. The CDR3 loop spans 11 amino acids.

V and J are TRBV4-2 and TRBJ2-7; maybe TRBD2 (6 bases). CDR3 length: 15 amino acids. Per germline, CDR1 LGHNA and CDR2 YNFKEQ. V dropped 0 bases and J dropped 5 bases, with 14 bases sitting between them. The CDR3 nucleotides are TGTGCCAGCAGCCAAGAGAGACTAGTTACCCACGAGCAGTACTTC. Amino acid sequence: CASSQERLVTHEQYF.

The chain joins TRBV20-1 to TRBJ2-1; TRBD2 matches 10 bases. The V gene's germline CDR1 is DFQATT and CDR2 SNEGSKA (reference sequence). The CDR3 totals 17 residues. V gave up 3 bases and J gave up 2 bases; unmatched junction bases: 10. Written as DNA, the CDR3 is TGCAGTGCTAGCGGTCTAGCGGGAGCCGTAGCCTACAATGAGCAGTTCTTC. Amino acid sequence: CSASGLAGAVAYNEQFF.

V usage is TRBV6-5 and J usage is TRBJ2-7, with 11 bases identical to TRBD1. This CDR3 has 17 residues. Germline-derived CDR1 and CDR2 are MNHEY and SVGAGI. V gave up 0 bases and J gave up 5 bases; unmatched junction bases: 9. In DNA form, the CDR3 reads TGTGCCAGCAGTTACTCGGGTTGGACAGGGGGCCAGGACGAGCAGTACTTC. It encodes CASSYSGWTGGQDEQYF.

CDR3 loop: CASSSDSHEQFF. In nucleotides, the CDR3 is TGTGCCAGCAGCTCGGACTCTCATGAGCAGTTCTTC. The chain is built from TRBV5-4 and TRBJ2-1; TRBD2 might be the D (5 bases). Trimming took 3 bases from V and 8 from J, leaving 9 bases between them. The CDR3 consists of 12 residues. The germline V gene has CDR1 SGHNT and CDR2 YYREEE (reference sequence).

The chain links TRBV28 to TRBJ2-5; 10 nucleotides align to TRBD1. The CDR3 has 16 residues. Trimming took 5 bases from V and 4 from J; bases not matched to a gene: 10. Germline assignment: CDR1 MDHEN and CDR2 SYDVKM. The CDR3 nucleotides are TGTGCCAGCAGTATTGAGACAGGGGGCACAGGAGAGACCCAGTACTTC. It specifies CASSIETGGTGETQYF.

V usage is TRBV5-8 and J usage is TRBJ1-2; the match to TRBD1 covers 9 bases. V gave up 4 bases and J gave up 2 bases; unmatched junction bases: 6. This CDR3 spans 15 amino acids. The V gene's germline CDR1 is SGHTS and CDR2 YDEGEE. For the CDR3, the DNA is TGTGCCAGCAGCCGTCCCGGGACAGGGAACTATGGCTACACCTTC. This gives the protein CASSRPGTGNYGYTF.